This T cell receptor beta chain was captured in a study of cytomegalovirus exposure and HLA in healthy donors. Study-level points and caveats: A reported reduction in N-insertions relative to the roughly 710-donor mean was seen in an Asian-associated ancestry cluster in a later analysis. Later analysis showed TCR association rates varying by HLA locus, highest for DRB1 and lowest for HLA-C.

The V gene's germline CDR1 is GTSNPN and CDR2 SVGIG (reference sequence). V gave up 1 base and J gave up 0 bases, with 9 bases separating them. This CDR3 region has 14 residues. Participants comprised healthy donors of bone marrow. As for this clone: Its antigen is not identified.

PCR primers comprised 60 Vbeta and 13 Jbeta primers. Assay: immunoSEQ multiplex PCR; the TCRdb copy retains only in-frame clones and omits some. Of under 70,000 clones in the sample, roughly 89% were seen once. The specimen sequenced was PBMCs. The J gene is TRBJ1-1, the V gene TRBV30; D remains ambiguous. The sequence was collected from a woman in her twenties or thirties in good health and CMV-seronegative. The CDR3 region is CAWSGHIMNTEAFF. CDR3 DNA: TGTGCCTGGAGTGGTCACATAATGAACACTGAAGCTTTCTTT.